Listed below are T cell receptor beta chains from one sample, sequenced in a study of Ad26.COV2.S vaccination and SARS-CoV-2 variants. Here immunoSEQ multiplex PCR was the method, and the copy in TCRdb shows in-frame clones only, minus some. The data show 400,000 to 450,000 clones, over 75% seen once. The starting material was peripheral blood, obtained in a trial of Ad26.COV2.S vaccine versus placebo. These TCRs come from a person aged 18-60 years who received the Ad26.COV2.S COVID-19 vaccine or a placebo. The conserved cysteine and the conserved F or W are not part of the CDR3 here. The order of the fields is V gene, clone size, J gene, CDR3 protein. The size entry is marked missing in some rows and otherwise reads once, few, many or a size class.

TRBV5-4	-	TRBJ1-2	ASIIFYRQGEYGYT
TRBV5-4	-	TRBJ2-2	ASSYLQARVGTGELF
TRBV3-1/TRBV3-2	once	TRBJ2-1	ASSRPGTSGNNEQF
TRBV30	-	TRBJ1-1	AWSSLTPNTEAF
TRBV18	-	TRBJ2-1	ASSPKAPGQGAYNEQF
TRBV5-5	-	TRBJ2-7	ASSLSGAEQY
TRBV15	-	TRBJ2-1	ATNPGLAGVEQF
TRBV5-1	-	TRBJ1-6	ASSLGPASYNSPLH
TRBV9	-	TRBJ2-7	ASSVDSWTGNEQY
TRBV3-1/TRBV3-2	-	TRBJ2-3	ASSPREGRTDTQY
TRBV4-3	-	TRBJ2-7	ASSQERGPPYEQY
TRBV5-4	-	TRBJ1-2	ASSVSGFGYT
TRBV29-1	-	TRBJ2-4	SVKAGGKNIQY
TRBV2	-	TRBJ2-7	ASSEGLGYEQY
TRBV28	-	TRBJ2-7	ASQTGRTYEQY
TRBV5-5	-	TRBJ1-4	ASSLNRAEEKLF
TRBV9	-	TRBJ1-2	ASSVGPYGYT
TRBV29-1	-	TRBJ1-5	SVEGARQKENQPQH
TRBV3-1/TRBV3-2	-	TRBJ1-4	ASSRQGGGGEKLF
TRBV5-4	few	TRBJ1-6	ASSSREAGSPLH
TRBV10-3	once	TRBJ2-1	AISGDGLAGGLLYDEQF
TRBV6-6	-	TRBJ2-4	ASSPLWTGPTGGKNIQY
TRBV7-6	-	TRBJ2-1	ASSYGTRYNEQF
TRBV29-1	-	TRBJ1-1	SVVGYGDTEAF
TRBV14	-	TRBJ2-3	ASSHYPGTGADTQY
TRBV5-8	-	TRBJ2-7	ASSLPPGYEQY
TRBV6-4	-	TRBJ2-3	ASSPSGASSDTQY
TRBV5-6	-	TRBJ2-3	ASSSGPQDTDTQY
TRBV5-1	-	TRBJ2-2	ASKPSGSIYTGELF
TRBV7-9	-	TRBJ2-7	ASSDRQGSEQY
TRBV7-9	-	TRBJ2-4	ASSSSNSLAKNIQY
TRBV4-1	-	TRBJ1-3	ASSQVNLGAGNTIY
TRBV19	once	TRBJ2-1	ASSIRGNEQF
TRBV6-5	-	TRBJ2-1	ASSYSDRPSYNEQF
TRBV7-9	-	TRBJ1-4	ASSLGGNEKLF
TRBV6-5	-	TRBJ2-1	ASSYDSGSSYNEQF
TRBV29-1	-	TRBJ2-1	SVGLASSYNEQF
TRBV27	-	TRBJ1-2	ASSPGHPGGSGYT
TRBV19	-	TRBJ2-5	ASSIPGTQETQY
TRBV27	-	TRBJ2-3	ASSFQRGDIASTDTQY
TRBV7-3	-	TRBJ2-5	ASSVSREETQY
TRBV30	-	TRBJ2-2	AYSGRASTGELF
TRBV10-3	-	TRBJ1-1	AIRGPNDEAF
TRBV27	-	TRBJ2-7	ASSFDKRHEQY
TRBV15	-	TRBJ2-7	ATSHDRGPTEQY
TRBV11-2	-	TRBJ2-5	ASSLAGGGSRETQY
TRBV9	-	TRBJ1-2	ASSPRQGDYGYT
TRBV6-5	-	TRBJ1-1	ASRPPGREAF
TRBV5-4	-	TRBJ2-3	ASSLDWGKREVSTDTQY
TRBV5-1	-	TRBJ2-5	ASSLGTEKETQY
TRBV7-9	-	TRBJ1-6	ASNAGGWSPLH
TRBV10-1	-	TRBJ1-3	ASSLRGQSLPVSGNTIY
TRBV9	-	TRBJ1-1	ASSPRVSQSGQENTEAF
TRBV30	-	TRBJ1-5	AWSVGFSNQPQH
TRBV19	-	TRBJ1-2	ASSPASNYGYT
TRBV18	once	TRBJ2-2	ASSPGTSGANTGELF
TRBV7-2	-	TRBJ2-7	ASSLVREGLYEQY
TRBV5-1	once	TRBJ2-7	ASSLGDSKY
TRBV10-3	-	TRBJ2-1	AISELLAGGGSYNEQF
TRBV25-1	-	TRBJ2-5	ASSDLAGDWGQETQY